Below are 9 T cell receptor beta chains sequenced from a single sample in a study of technical replicates of blood from a handful of donors. This table comes from immunoSEQ multiplex PCR, and its TCRdb copy is limited to in-frame clones, with some not included. The data hold tens of thousands of clones, with roughly 90% observed a single time. The material sequenced was T cells isolated from PBMCs. The receptors here all came from a human donor in good health.

This chain joins TRBV6-5 and TRBJ2-3; D perhaps matches TRBD2 (6 bases). V gave up 5 bases and J gave up 6 bases, with 15 bases separating them. The germline V gene encodes CDR1 MNHEY and CDR2 SVGAGI. The CDR3 runs to 14 residues. This CDR3 reads CASSPVFSGDTQYF. Written as DNA, the CDR3 is TGTGCCAGCAGTCCCGTATTTAGCGGTGATACGCAGTATTTT.

The chain uses TRBV4-1 and TRBJ2-7; D gene uncertain. V shed 1 base and J shed 4 bases, with 14 bases lying between them. The germline V gene encodes CDR1 MGHRA and CDR2 YSYEKL. The CDR3 spans 15 residues. DNA of the CDR3: TGCGCCAGCAGCCAAGGACACACGGCCAATTACGAGCAGTACTTC. The encoded protein is CASSQGHTANYEQYF.

A note on this clone: An end of the junction does not agree with germline; a read error may underlie this. This rearrangement joins TRBV5-1 to TRBJ2-4; 7 nucleotides align to TRBD2. CDR3 length: 18 residues. Germline V gene data show CDR1 as SGHRS and CDR2 as YFSETQ. The CDR3: CASTLSYAGGGTKNIQYF. CDR3 in DNA: TGCGCCAGCACCTTGTCCTATGCTGGCGGGGGAACCAAAAACATTCAGTACTTC.

This sequence joins TRBV6-1 and TRBJ1-1; 8 bases are a match to TRBD1. CDR1 and CDR2 from the germline V gene are MNHNS and SASEGT. The CDR3 is made up of 16 amino acids. After removal of 4 bases from V and 2 bases from J, the junction contained 9 bases not matched to a gene. This chain's CDR3 is CASSGVGRGRNTEAFF. The CDR3 DNA sequence: TGTGCCAGCAGTGGGGTGGGCAGGGGGCGAAACACTGAAGCTTTCTTT.

The gene calls are TRBV6-1 and TRBJ1-5; a possible D gene is TRBD1 (5 bases). Germline CDR1 reads MNHNS; CDR2 reads SASEGT. This CDR3 is 13 amino acids long. The V end lost 10 bases, the J end lost 2 bases, and 12 bases lay between the germline ends. This chain's CDR3 is CATTQVGNQPQHF. For the CDR3, the DNA is TGTGCCACGACACAGGTCGGCAATCAGCCCCAGCATTTT.

The chain uses TRBV7-9 and TRBJ1-2; D not certain. This CDR3 region has 12 residues. CDR1 SEHNR and CDR2 FQNEAQ come from the germline V gene (reference sequence). Trimming removed 3 bases at V and 8 bases at J, with 10 bases between. The CDR3 bases are TGTGCCAGCAGCTTGGAGGCCTTCGGCTACACCTTC. It codes for CASSLEAFGYTF. Combining the CDR3 with reference TRBV7-9 and TRBJ1-2 gives the whole variable domain DTGVSQNPRHKITKRGQNVTFRCDPISEHNRLYWYRQTLGQGPEFLTYFQNEAQLEKSRLLSDRFSAERPKGSFSTLEIQRTEQGDSAMYLCASSLEAFGYTFGSGTRLTVV.

V and J are TRBV5-6 and TRBJ1-1; TRBD1 might be the D (5 bases). The V end was cut by 3 bases, the J end by 4 bases, with 19 bases between. The CDR3 is made up of 16 amino acids. The germline V gene encodes CDR1 SGHDT and CDR2 YYEEEE. CDR3 region: CASSWEGQGISTEAFF. As DNA, the CDR3 is TGTGCCAGCAGCTGGGAAGGCCAGGGAATTTCCACTGAAGCTTTCTTT.

The chain carries TRBV5-6 and TRBJ2-5; a weak D match, TRBD1 (6 bases). Trimming cost V 3 bases and J 5 bases, with 14 bases left between them. This CDR3 comprises 14 residues. Germline CDR1 and CDR2: SGHDT and YYEEEE. CDR3 loop: CASSYGQWRETQYF. The DNA for the CDR3 is TGTGCCAGCAGCTACGGACAGTGGAGGGAGACCCAGTACTTC.

The V call is TRBV4-2, the J call TRBJ1-4; tentatively, D is TRBD1 (5 bases). The CDR3 is made up of 15 amino acids. Germline loops: CDR1 LGHNA, CDR2 YNFKEQ. V lost 1 base to trimming and J lost 8 bases, with 14 bases between them. CDR3 in amino acids: CASSQATDHREKLFF. The DNA of the CDR3 is TGTGCCAGCAGCCAAGCGACAGACCATAGGGAAAAACTGTTTTTT.